What follows are 15 T cell receptor beta chains derived from one specimen sequenced in a study of stem cell transplantation in POMP-related autoinflammatory disease. The data were produced by immunoSEQ multiplex PCR, yet TCRdb's version contains in-frame clones alone and is incomplete. The sample has 25,000 to 30,000 clones; 82% are singletons. This material consisted of CD4+ T cells from PBMCs, taken before stem cell transplantation. The source is a human donor with POMP-related autoinflammation and immune dysregulation (PRAID).

The J gene is TRBJ1-2, the V gene TRBV7-9; D not resolved. This CDR3 contains 10 residues. Trimming took 8 bases from V and 8 from J, leaving 9 bases between them. Germline V gene sequence: CDR1 SEHNR, CDR2 FQNEAQ (reference sequence). CDR3 DNA: TGTGCCAGCGACGCCGGGGGCTACACCTTC. It encodes CASDAGGYTF.

This rearrangement joins TRBV20-1 to TRBJ2-7; TRBD2 is a possible D gene (6 bases). Trimming cost V 6 bases and J 2 bases, with 8 bases left between them. The V gene's germline CDR1 is DFQATT and CDR2 SNEGSKA (reference sequence). This CDR3 comprises 11 residues. CDR3 residues: CSAGGAYEQYF. The CDR3 bases are TGCAGTGCAGGCGGGGCCTACGAGCAGTACTTC.

J is TRBJ2-7 and V is TRBV6-1, with 8 bases that match TRBD1. The V segment lost 8 bases and the J segment 1 base; nucleotides outside the gene matches: 7. There are 14 residues in the CDR3. Germline V lookup: CDR1 MNHNS, CDR2 SASEGT. For the CDR3, the DNA is TGTGCCAGCCGACGGACAGGGAATTCCTACGAGCAGTACTTC. This gives the protein CASRRTGNSYEQYF.

The gene calls are TRBV10-3 and TRBJ2-7; 8 bases are a match to TRBD2. The CDR3 has 15 amino acids. Germline V gene sequence: CDR1 ENHRY, CDR2 SYGVKD. The trim removed 0 bases at V and 4 bases at J, leaving 5 bases unmatched. CDR3 loop: CAISESIGGAYEQYF. CDR3 nucleotides: TGTGCCATCAGTGAGTCGATCGGGGGGGCGTACGAGCAGTACTTC.

This clone was seen a handful of times. The chain is built from TRBV25-1 and TRBJ1-2, with D unresolved. The CDR3 is 12 residues long. Germline V lookup: CDR1 MGHDK, CDR2 SYGVNS. V lost 2 bases and J lost 7, with 8 bases in between. Here the CDR3 reads CASSEPRSGYTF. The CDR3 nucleotides are TGTGCCAGCAGTGAACCCAGGTCTGGCTACACCTTC.

The chain combines TRBV19 with TRBJ2-2; tentatively, D is TRBD2 (5 bases). CDR3 length: 17 amino acids. V lost 7 bases and J lost 4, with 22 bases in between. Looked up from germline, CDR1 is LNHDA and CDR2 is SQIVND (reference sequence). CDR3 DNA: TGTGCCAGTAAATTTAATCCGGGAACCCAACTCACCGGGGAGCTGTTTTTT. Protein product: CASKFNPGTQLTGELFF. The whole variable domain, filled in from reference TRBV19 and TRBJ2-2, reads DGGITQSPKYLFRKEGQNVTLSCEQNLNHDAMYWYRQDPGQGLRLIYYSQIVNDFQKGDIAEGYSVSREKKESFPLTVTSAQKNPTAFYLCASKFNPGTQLTGELFFGEGSRLTVL.

The chain uses TRBV7-9 and TRBJ1-2, with a possible D match to TRBD1 (5 bases). Trimming left V 5 bases short and J 6 bases short, with 7 bases between. Germline-derived CDR1 and CDR2 are SEHNR and FQNEAQ (reference sequence). This CDR3 comprises 11 residues. This chain's CDR3 is CASSPRDGYTF. The CDR3 nucleotides read TGTGCCAGCAGCCCCAGGGATGGCTACACCTTC.

V and J are TRBV5-4 and TRBJ1-5, with 7 bases lining up with TRBD1. V lost 2 bases, J lost 0 bases, and 2 bases stayed unmatched. This CDR3 region has 15 residues. Germline CDR1 is SGHNT and CDR2 is YYREEE (reference sequence). CDR3: CASSLGGYSNQPQHF. CDR3 in DNA: TGTGCCAGCAGCTTAGGGGGCTATAGCAATCAGCCCCAGCATTTT.

A single count supports this clone. This chain links TRBV5-3 with TRBJ2-7, with unresolved D. TRBV5-3 counts as an open reading frame of uncertain function. The CDR3 totals 12 residues. V lost 3 bases and J 3 bases, leaving 7 bases between the germline ends. For the CDR3, the DNA is TGTGCCAGAAGCTCCCAATTCTACGAGCAGTACTTC. It yields the protein CARSSQFYEQYF.

This clone ranks as medium-sized (0.01 to 0.1%). The CDR3 loop reads CASSRSSNQPQHF. For the CDR3, the DNA is TGTGCCAGCAGTCGGTCTAGCAATCAGCCCCAGCATTTT. This sequence joins TRBV2 and TRBJ1-5; no clear D gene. Germline V gene sequence: CDR1 SNHLY, CDR2 FYNNEI. CDR3 length equals 13 residues. V was clipped by 5 bases and J by 0 bases, with 5 bases between them.

The chain employs TRBV23-1 and TRBJ1-2, with 10 bases lining up with TRBD1. TRBV23-1 is an ORF, with its function uncertain. The trim removed 7 bases at V and 4 bases at J, leaving 18 bases unmatched. This CDR3 spans 18 amino acids. CDR3 coding DNA: TGCGCCAGCAAAGACCGCCGGGACAGGGGTCTTTATGGCTATGGCTACACCTTC. Translation gives CASKDRRDRGLYGYGYTF.

The chain couples TRBV7-9 to TRBJ2-3; 12 nucleotides align to TRBD2. The V segment lost 1 base and the J segment 6 bases; nucleotides outside the gene matches: 5. Germline CDR1 and CDR2: SEHNR and FQNEAQ (reference sequence). CDR3 length equals 16 residues. The CDR3 region is CASSLGLAGVYDTQYF. CDR3 bases: TGTGCCAGCAGCTTAGGACTAGCGGGAGTTTATGATACGCAGTATTTT.

The gene calls are TRBV6-5 and TRBJ1-5; 7 bases map to TRBD1. Germline trimming cut 4 bases from V and 12 bases from J; bases unmatched to any gene: 9. Germline CDR1 reads MNHEY; CDR2 reads SVGAGI. The CDR3 is 13 amino acids. CDR3 sequence (DNA): TGTGCCAGCAGTTTCCTGGACAGGAAGCACCAGCATTTT. Its translation is CASSFLDRKHQHF.

The rearrangement uses TRBV10-3 and TRBJ2-1; 8 bases fit TRBD1. The CDR3 runs to 15 residues. With 6 bases clipped from V and 0 bases from J, the junction kept 4 bases outside the gene matches. Germline assignment: CDR1 ENHRY and CDR2 SYGVKD. The CDR3 coding sequence is TGTGCCATCAGCCCAACAGGGGGCTCCTACAATGAGCAGTTCTTC. This sequence encodes CAISPTGGSYNEQFF.

The chain has TRBV6-5 and TRBJ2-1; 11 bases agree with TRBD2. Germline V CDR1 and CDR2: MNHEY, SVGAGI. The CDR3 has 15 amino acids. The ends lost 3 bases at V and 6 bases at J; junction bases unmatched: 4. CDR3 nucleotide sequence: TGTGCCAGCAGTTATGGGCTAGCGGGGGGCAATGAGCAGTTCTTC. This sequence encodes CASSYGLAGGNEQFF.